The entry that follows covers one T cell receptor (beta chain) sequence. No antigen is known for it. One base away there is no much larger clone; base qualities are not given. The source of the sample is a study of cytomegalovirus exposure and HLA in healthy donors (dated by TCRdb to 2016 to 2017). For the study in its entirety: According to an earlier analysis of a few hundred of the donors, roughly 180 million T cells yielded 117 million unique TCR beta sequences and approximately 300 Gb of sequence data. An early release that covered about 640 HLA-typed donors contained about 300 gigabases of sequencing data and 85 million to 100 million unique TCR sequences. Of the roughly 390 genotyped donors, less than 85% were placed in the genetic ancestry cluster associated with self-reported Caucasian donors. The study was designed to test whether signatures of past pathogen exposure could be identified by cataloging public T cell receptors. The T cell repertoires of 670 or so subjects were profiled by immunosequencing and related to cytomegalovirus serostatus. A separate validation cohort of over 95 different subjects was used in addition to the approximately 670-subject first cohort. To predict cytomegalovirus infection status, the study combined high-throughput TCR immunosequencing, statistical association of individual TCRs with disease status, and machine learning. A later analysis re-analyzed previously published TCR beta repertoires from approximately 700 donors and added high-resolution HLA genotyping to study TCR occurrence patterns. The later analysis used no new phenotypic data to find candidate immune exposures, relying instead on TCR beta sequences and their occurrence across donors. In an earlier analysis of 550 to 700 of the donors, high-throughput TCR beta sequencing was used to judge whether each TCR beta V gene segment behaved as functional or pseudogenic. Alongside the repertoire data, information on donor age, sex, ethnicity and CMV serostatus was compiled. In a later genetic analysis, genome-wide SNP genotypes for about 55% of the roughly 700 donors were used, and that subset was treated as a discovery cohort. Every discovery cohort repertoire had been produced on one sequencing platform. Both class I and class II loci were covered by HLA typing, at four-digit resolution. The number of donors typed differed by locus, with roughly 629-640 for A, B, C, DRB1 and DQB1, about 500 for DQA1, about 610 for DPA1, and about 450 for DPB1. About 5 DR-DQ haplotypes were handled as single units for association and clustering, since linkage in the cohort was strong. Among around 400 genotyped donors of the cohort, an average of approximately 240,000 unique TCR beta nucleotide sequences was sequenced per donor, of which 15% to 20% were non-productive.

The library was made by the immunoSEQ multiplex PCR assay. The multiplex PCR relied on a mix of 60 forward primers for TCR Vbeta segments and 13 reverse primers for TCR Jbeta segments. The CDR3 region of rearranged TCR beta genes was amplified from genomic DNA by a multiplex PCR assay. Amplified TCR beta libraries were sequenced as 87-base-pair reads on the Illumina HiSeq System. The study's own analysis went as follows. A later analysis counted about 80 million unique TCR beta chains across the 670 or so repertoires, and some 11 million of these chains were shared by at least two donors. To remove PCR and sequencing errors, raw reads were error-corrected and collapsed into unique sequences using a nearest-neighbor algorithm that merged closely related sequences. V, D and J gene segments were assigned by aligning CDR3 sequences to IMGT reference sequences. Each retained sequence needed at least a six-nucleotide match to both a V gene segment and a J gene segment. A rearrangement was called productive if the CDR3 had no stop codons and remained in frame with V and J, and every other rearrangement was called non-productive. Following IMGT convention, CDR3 was defined as the stretch from the second conserved V-encoded cysteine up to the conserved J-encoded phenylalanine. Sequences without an unambiguous match to a single V gene segment were excluded from the earlier analysis of 500 to 700 of the donors. In an earlier analysis of some 590 of the donors, a V segment was called functional when productive rearrangements were above 56.7%, and segregating when the standard deviation between donors exceeded 5%. A statistical classification framework was developed to diagnose cytomegalovirus status using the catalog of TCR beta chain sequences. V and J gene assignment, in a later analysis, came from comparing TCR nucleotide sequences with IMGT/GENE-DB human TR gene sequences. A later analysis assigned CDR3 sequences and most-parsimonious VDJ recombination scenarios with the TCRdist pipeline. A later analysis defined each TCR beta chain by its CDR3 amino acid sequence plus V-gene family, and excluded reads lacking a unique V-gene family. A later analysis removed nearly 600 highly shared, low-generation-probability nucleotide sequences to deal with suspected cross-contamination and a sequencing artifact. A later analysis calculated a clonal expansion index for each public chain from normalized within-repertoire ranks of inferred template counts. In a later analysis, generation probabilities were computed using a VDJ recombination model fitted to out-of-frame rearrangements, and the results were checked against IGoR. In a later analysis, TCR-TCR, TCR-HLA and TCR-CMV co-occurrence was scored with hypergeometric tests, and a repertoire-size bias correction was applied to TCR pairs. A later analysis estimated false discovery rates by permuting HLA or CMV assignments 20 times. In a later analysis, co-occurring TCRs were grouped using DBSCAN, and TCRdist sequence similarity was added for clustering within HLA-allele-positive subsets. Co-occurrence clustering excluded repertoires with fewer than 30,000 or more than 120,000 public chains, plus five with anomalous nucleotide sharing. TCRdb retrieved this table from immuneACCESS and kept in-frame rearrangements only. Not all clones are present; in checked studies, unresolved V genes account for under half, and no reason is known for the remainder. V and J calls and clone size come straight from that table; D and trimming were deduced from the DNA. The sample table shows hundreds of thousands of clones, and roughly two thirds are seen once. The ten largest account for approximately 2.3% of the sample.

Study-level results and caveats: In the study, around 160 TCR beta chains were listed as associated with cytomegalovirus. HLA typing was unavailable for some donors at each locus, so association tests used only the typed subset. The authors suggested that the approach could potentially be extended to other disease states and immunological phenotypes. The 87-base-pair reads could not distinguish some IMGT-functional V segments, including TRBV6-2 and TRBV6-3, so those segments were excluded. In a later analysis, TCR association rates were found to vary across HLA loci, with the most associated TCRs seen for DRB1 alleles and the fewest for HLA-C alleles. Strong co-occurrence of HLA alleles, especially DR and DQ, made assigning TCR associations to individual alleles difficult. Linkage disequilibrium might explain the correlated functional status among segregating V segments, but an unknown experimental factor could not be excluded. The classifier was reported to diagnose cytomegalovirus status with high specificity and sensitivity in both the original and validation cohorts. Compared with the roughly 600-donor mean, donors in an Asian-associated ancestry cluster had fewer N-insertions in productive TCRs, according to a later genetic analysis. A few of the identified cytomegalovirus-associated TCR beta chains were confirmed in vitro to be specific for cytomegalovirus antigens. A later genetic analysis associated a missense DCLRE1C variant with V-gene and J-gene trimming of TCR beta chains, and an independent cohort replicated the association. Roughly uniform sequencing depth across donors was assumed in presence/absence analyses, although this assumption may not hold. A further reported finding was that TCR beta sequences accurately predicted the HLA-A and HLA-B alleles for most subjects in the first cohort. In a later analysis, most CMV-associated TCR beta chains were found to appear HLA-restricted, with HLA associations seemingly driven largely by CMV exposure. Across donors, most TCR sequences were observed very rarely, whereas some public TCRs were present in many individuals. Broadly in line with IMGT annotations, most TCR beta V segments showed up in productive rearrangements about 90% or about 30% of the time in an earlier analysis of several hundred of the donors. In a later analysis, HLA-associated TCR beta chains were found to be more clonally expanded and to have lower generation probabilities than equally common non-associated chains. The cohort was sequenced for TCR beta chains only, and without alpha or paired-chain data the features that could be detected were limited. In a later analysis, several top co-occurrence clusters were reported to appear linked to parvovirus B19, influenza, CMV and Epstein-Barr virus. Specific HLA alleles were associated with some 15,000 TCR beta sequences at a false discovery rate of 0.05 in a later analysis. The only immune exposure information available for the cohort was CMV serostatus. A cluster of highly shared sequence variants was judged likely to represent a technical artifact of the sequencing pipeline. Because counts were too low, some 17 rarely observed V segments, including chromosome 9 orphons, were excluded from the earlier analysis of several hundred of the donors.

The germline V gene supplies CDR1 KGHSH and CDR2 LQKENI. Compared with germline, V lacks 2 bases and J lacks 5 bases; bases without a gene match: 8. The CDR3 measures 16 amino acids from cysteine to phenylalanine. CDR3 DNA only is kept here, 48 bases in frame from base 1. The cohort was made up of approximately 700 healthy bone marrow donors. At the time of sampling, every cohort member was nominally healthy, though immune exposures that went unrecorded were likely present. The donor tested CMV seronegative and was one of the 352 seronegative cohort members. Every donor gave a peripheral blood sample, and the peripheral blood mononuclear cells from that sample were used for TCR beta sequencing. Genomic DNA was extracted from the blood cell samples with the Qiagen DNeasy Blood Extraction Kit.

The chain employs TRBV18 and TRBJ1-5, with TRBD1 identical over 8 junction bases. Sequenced input: PBMCs. The sequence was obtained from a female donor in good health and CMV-seronegative. Read as DNA, the sequence is TGTGCCAGCTCACCAAGTGTCAGGGGGCAGGATCAGCCCCAGCATTTT. Its amino acids are CASSPSVRGQDQPQHF.